The clone carrying this TCR beta chain was picked up a small number of times. Genomic DNA belonging to each subset was distributed in equal measure over several immunoSEQ plates. The unsorted PBMC sample used ten immunoSEQ deep assay plates. Clones were sequenced by immunoSEQ multiplex PCR, and TCRdb holds only the in-frame ones, with some missing. The sample includes some 470,000 clones, 76% of them seen just once. The sample is drawn from a study of shared clonotypes between healthy human individuals. Adult Caucasians living in Nashville, Tennessee made up all of the donors. Approximately 90 million PBMCs went into genomic DNA for unsorted samples. The TCR comes from a woman aged 40 to 50 in good health. Some clones in this sample may be carry-over from other donors' samples. Sequencing used PBMCs.

The CDR3 DNA sequence: TGCAGCGTTAGCGCCGGGACAGGGGGGACCGAAGCTTTCTTT. Translated: CSVSAGTGGTEAFF. This chain connects TRBV29-1 to TRBJ1-1; the match to TRBD1 covers 11 bases. CDR1 is SQVTM, CDR2 ANQGSEA, per germline. With 5 bases clipped from V and 8 bases from J, the junction kept 10 bases outside the gene matches. The CDR3 sequence is 14 residues long.